These 18 T cell receptor beta chains share one sample of origin, sequenced in a study of T cell repertoires in cytomegalovirus infection. TCRdb re-called the reads with MiXCR, one entry per CDR3 protein. The table lists hundreds of thousands of distinct CDR3 sequences, 6% to 8% of them singletons. Material: PBMCs. These receptors came from a human donor in good health (CMV status not recorded). Some clones in this sample may be carry-over from other donors' samples.

This clonotype was detected many times. The gene calls are TRBV7-2 and TRBJ2-7, with a possible D match to TRBD2 (6 bases). The CDR3 consists of 17 residues. Looked up from germline, CDR1 is SGHTA and CDR2 is FQGNSA. V lost 1 base, J lost 1 base, and 17 bases lay in between. In DNA form, the CDR3 reads TGTGCCAGCAGCTTAGGTCGTATGTGGCGGGGTTCCTACGAGCAGTACTTC. Protein: CASSLGRMWRGSYEQYF.

The sample holds many counts of this clonotype. V gene TRBV19 combines with J gene TRBJ1-5; the match to TRBD1 covers 9 bases. This CDR3 spans 14 amino acids. Trimming took 10 bases from V and 3 from J; bases not matched to a gene: 7. Germline-derived CDR1 and CDR2 are LNHDA and SQIVND (reference sequence). CDR3 residues: CATSDRGYNQPQHF. CDR3 in DNA: TGTGCCACTTCGGACAGGGGTTACAATCAGCCCCAGCATTTT.

This clonotype was picked up many times. V gene TRBV7-2 combines with J gene TRBJ2-3; D may be TRBD2 (5 bases). This CDR3 has 15 amino acids. Trimming took off 5 bases at V and 0 bases at J, with 12 bases between the two ends. Germline CDR1 is SGHTA and CDR2 is FQGNSA. Here the CDR3 reads CASSRQRSSTDTQYF. As DNA, the CDR3 is TGTGCCAGCAGCCGTCAGCGGTCTAGCACAGATACGCAGTATTTT.

This clonotype was seen repeatedly, ten times or more. The V and J genes are TRBV27 and TRBJ1-2, with TRBD1 matching 7 bases. With V trimmed by 2 bases and J by 0 bases, 9 bases remained unmatched. The CDR3 sequence is 17 residues long. Germline V gene data show CDR1 as MNHEY and CDR2 as SMNVEV (reference sequence). CDR3 nucleotide sequence: TGTGCCAGCAGTTTACGGGACAGCAATACAGCTAACTATGGCTACACCTTC. It codes for CASSLRDSNTANYGYTF.

This clonotype was seen a few times. The chain carries TRBV20-1 and TRBJ2-4; no clear D gene. The CDR3 loop spans 13 amino acids. CDR1 is DFQATT and CDR2 is SNEGSKA in the germline V gene (reference sequence). In DNA form, the CDR3 reads TGCAGCGGCCTAGAAGACCGTGGTAACATTCAGTACTTC. It is translated as CSGLEDRGNIQYF.

This clonotype was counted a few times. The chain carries TRBV5-6 and TRBJ1-2; the match to TRBD1 covers 7 bases. Germline V lookup: CDR1 SGHDT, CDR2 YYEEEE. J lost 8 bases, V lost 4 bases, and 11 bases had no gene match. The CDR3 totals 14 residues. CDR3 sequence reads: CASSPADREGGYTF. DNA of the CDR3: TGTGCCAGCAGCCCGGCCGACAGGGAGGGAGGCTACACCTTC.

This clonotype came up many times. The chain joins TRBV10-3 to TRBJ2-3; TRBD1 or TRBD2 may be the D gene (6 bases each). There are 14 residues in the CDR3. Germline CDR1 and CDR2: ENHRY and SYGVKD. V lost 7 bases, J lost 0 bases, and 11 bases lay in between. The DNA of the CDR3 is TGTGCCATCAATCAAGGGGGGAGCACAGATACGCAGTATTTT. It encodes CAINQGGSTDTQYF.

This clonotype was seen only a few times. The chain employs TRBV9 and TRBJ2-7; weak D call: TRBD1 (5 bases). This CDR3 is built from 13 residues. Germline V gene data show CDR1 as SGDLS and CDR2 as YYNGEE. V was pared by 6 bases and J by 4 bases, with 14 bases between. The CDR3 nucleotides are TGTGCCAGCACGATAGGGGATGGATACGAGCAGTACTTC. This encodes CASTIGDGYEQYF.

This clonotype has at least ten counts. This chain links TRBV2 with TRBJ1-6, with 7 bases matching TRBD1. Germline V lookup: CDR1 SNHLY, CDR2 FYNNEI. The CDR3 length is 15 residues. After removal of 3 bases from V and 9 bases from J, the junction contained 8 bases not matched to a gene. CDR3 nucleotides: TGTGCCAGCAGTGATGTACAGGGGTTGGTTTCACCCCTCCACTTT. Protein sequence: CASSDVQGLVSPLHF. The full variable domain, with the rest looked up from reference TRBV2 and TRBJ1-6, is EPEVTQTPSHQVTQMGQEVILRCVPISNHLYFYWYRQILGQKVEFLVSFYNNEISEKSEIFDDQFSVERPDGSNFTLKIRSTKLEDSAMYFCASSDVQGLVSPLHFGNGTRLTVT.

This clonotype showed up many times. The chain is built from TRBV7-2 and TRBJ2-5; D is undetermined. Germline V gives CDR1 SGHTA, CDR2 FQGNSA. V lost 3 bases, J lost 5 bases, and 10 bases lay in between. The CDR3 runs to 13 residues. Here the CDR3 DNA reads TGTGCCAGCAGCTTCGTGAGGCAGGAGACCCAGTACTTC. Protein sequence: CASSFVRQETQYF.

This clonotype has ten or more counts. The rearrangement joins TRBV5-6 to TRBJ2-1; TRBD2 matches 7 bases. Looked up from germline, CDR1 is SGHDT and CDR2 is YYEEEE. This CDR3 region has 12 residues. V gave up 5 bases and J gave up 10 bases; unmatched junction bases: 6. CDR3 protein: CASSFTSDEQFF. The CDR3 DNA reads TGTGCCAGCAGTTTTACTAGCGACGAGCAGTTCTTC.

This clonotype showed up many times. The rearrangement links TRBV19 to TRBJ2-3, with a weak D call TRBD2 (5 bases). Germline CDR1 reads LNHDA; CDR2 reads SQIVND (reference sequence). Trimming pared 7 bases from V and 9 bases from J, leaving 17 bases between. This CDR3 has 13 amino acids. In DNA form, the CDR3 reads TGTGCCAGTACCCCGGATAGTAGCGTCACGCAGTATTTT. Translated, it gives CASTPDSSVTQYF.

This clonotype was picked up many times. The chain combines TRBV4-1 with TRBJ2-2; D is undetermined. The V and J ends lost 3 bases and 0 bases respectively, with 11 bases between them. Germline-derived CDR1 and CDR2 are MGHRA and YSYEKL. The CDR3 has 16 residues. The CDR3 DNA follows: TGCGCCAGCAGCCACGAAATGGCGGCGAACACCGGGGAGCTGTTTTTT. Encoded protein: CASSHEMAANTGELFF.

This clonotype appeared many times. V usage is TRBV29-1 and J usage is TRBJ2-3; D could derive from TRBD1 or TRBD2 (5 bases each). Trimming removed 4 bases from V and 2 bases from J, with 10 bases in between. In germline, CDR1 is SQVTM, CDR2 ANQGSEA. CDR3 length: 13 residues. CDR3 nucleotides: TGCAGCGTTGGGGGGACCACCACAGATACGCAGTATTTT. Its translation is CSVGGTTTDTQYF.

The V call is TRBV27, the J call TRBJ1-1; D possibly corresponds to TRBD1 (6 bases). The germline CDR1 and CDR2 sequences are MNHEY and SMNVEV (reference sequence). The CDR3 extends over 14 amino acids. The ends were cut back, 7 bases at V and 6 bases at J, with 18 bases in the middle. The CDR3 DNA reads as TGTGCCAGCACCGGGGACACCCGCGGGGCTGAAGCTTTCTTT. It yields the protein CASTGDTRGAEAFF.

This clonotype was picked up many times. The chain's CDR3 is CAWSAPRSTGVEQFF. DNA of the CDR3: TGTGCCTGGAGTGCACCCAGATCGACAGGGGTCGAGCAGTTCTTC. This rearrangement joins TRBV30 to TRBJ2-1; 8 bases are shared with TRBD1. The CDR3 consists of 15 residues. Germline V gene sequence: CDR1 GTSNPN, CDR2 SVGIG (reference sequence). V lost 1 base and J lost 10; bases outside the gene matches: 12.

The V call is TRBV30, the J call TRBJ1-1; D ambiguous. Germline V gives CDR1 GTSNPN, CDR2 SVGIG (reference sequence). The CDR3 totals 13 residues. Trimming shortened V by 1 base and J by 1 base, and 7 bases separated the two germline ends. CDR3 sequence (DNA): TGTGCCTGGAGTGCCCAACCGAACACTGAAGCTTTCTTT. Translated, it gives CAWSAQPNTEAFF.

The chain carries TRBV20-1 and TRBJ2-7, with D tentatively TRBD2 (5 bases). Trimming took off 3 bases at V and 0 bases at J, with 9 bases between the two ends. Germline-derived CDR1 and CDR2 are DFQATT and SNEGSKA (reference sequence). CDR3 length equals 13 residues. The CDR3 nucleotides read TGCAGTGCTAGCCCGGGAAGCTCCTACGAGCAGTACTTC. Encoded protein: CSASPGSSYEQYF.